These 3 T cell receptor beta chains were all obtained from the same sample, sequenced in a study of control samples from healthy donors and cancer patients. The repertoire was sequenced with immunoSEQ multiplex PCR; TCRdb's copy has only in-frame clones and lacks some. This table has 100,000 to 150,000 clones, roughly 92% appearing once. The material sequenced was PBMCs. The receptors were sampled from a man of 80 years or more with head and neck cancer.

This clone was counted once. The rearrangement links TRBV6-2 or TRBV6-3 to TRBJ2-6; D tentatively fits TRBD1 or TRBD2 (6 bases each). The ends were cut back, 5 bases at V and 6 bases at J, with 11 bases in the middle. The germline V gene encodes CDR1 MNHEY and CDR2 SVGEGT. This CDR3 contains 14 residues. CDR3 DNA sequence: TGTGCCAGCAGTCGGGGGCTGGCGGCCAACGTCCTGACTTTC. Amino acid sequence: CASSRGLAANVLTF.

This chain's CDR3 is CASSEPPGTSGTFTDTQYF. The CDR3 DNA reads as TGTGCCAGCAGCGAACCTCCGGGGACTAGCGGGACCTTCACAGATACGCAGTATTTT. This sequence joins TRBV7-2 and TRBJ2-3; 13 bases are shared with TRBD2. Germline loops: CDR1 SGHTA, CDR2 FQGNSA. The J segment lost 2 bases and the V segment lost 5 bases, leaving 13 bases of the junction unmatched. CDR3 length equals 19 residues.

This chain uses TRBV21-1 with TRBJ1-1; TRBD1 was called by the table and not checked on the DNA. TRBV21-1 is an annotated pseudogene. The CDR3 is made up of 13 amino acids. CDR3 nucleotides: TGTGCCAGCAGCAAGATAGGGGGTTCGGGAGCTTTCTTT. Encoded protein: CASSKIGGSGAFF.